The 10 T cell receptor beta chains below all came from one sample that was sequenced in a study of Ad26.COV2.S vaccination and SARS-CoV-2 variants. Measured with immunoSEQ multiplex PCR; TCRdb has only the in-frame clones, and not every one. The sample holds approximately 400,000 clones; about four fifths are singletons and the top ten take about 7.4%. Treatment specified: some 20 received Ad26.COV2.S at low or high dose, single or two shots; about 5 received placebo; per-sample allocation not given. After the first vaccine or placebo injection, samples were drawn on day 63. Material: peripheral blood, obtained in a trial of Ad26.COV2.S vaccine versus placebo. The receptors here all came from a person between 18 and 65 years old who received the Ad26.COV2.S COVID-19 vaccine or a placebo.

CDR3 DNA sequence: TGTGCCAGCAGTCCCCGGGGACGTACCGGCTACACCTTC. Translation gives CASSPRGRTGYTF. The genes are TRBV6-2 or TRBV6-3 and TRBJ1-2, with a tentative D call TRBD1 (5 bases). Germline V gives CDR1 MNHEY, CDR2 SVGEGT. The CDR3 is 13 residues long. Trimming took 5 bases from V and 8 from J, leaving 15 bases between them.

This chain joins TRBV11-3 and TRBJ2-5; unclear D gene. The germline V gene has CDR1 SGHNT and CDR2 YENEEA. CDR3 length: 11 amino acids. With 6 bases removed from V and 5 bases from J, the gap between germline ends came to 7 bases. In DNA form, the CDR3 reads TGTGCCAGCAGGATTGGGGAGACCCAGTACTTC. Its protein is CASRIGETQYF.

The chain combines TRBV11-3 with TRBJ1-3; no clear D gene. This CDR3 has 12 amino acids. From germline, CDR1 is SGHNT and CDR2 YENEEA. The V gene lost 5 bases and the J gene lost 13 bases, with 15 bases spanning the gap. CDR3 coding DNA: TGTGCCAGCAGCCTCTCGCCACCCTTAATATATTTT. Translating it yields CASSLSPPLIYF. Full variable domain (remainder filled in from reference TRBV11-3 and TRBJ1-3): EAGVVQSPRYKIIEKKQPVAFWCNPISGHNTLYWYLQNLGQGPELLIRYENEEAVDDSQLPKDRFSAERLKGVDSTLKIQPAELGDSAVYLCASSLSPPLIYFGEGSWLTVV.

The chain joins TRBV15 to TRBJ2-4; D is uncertain. From germline, CDR1 is LNHNV and CDR2 YYDKDF (reference sequence). The CDR3 loop spans 15 amino acids. V lost 4 bases, J lost 0 bases, and 10 bases lay in between. Here the CDR3 reads CATSNGEVAKNIQYF. CDR3 sequence (DNA): TGTGCCACCAGCAATGGAGAAGTAGCCAAAAACATTCAGTACTTC.

The chain carries TRBV19 and TRBJ1-4; D unresolved. V lost 6 bases and J 0 bases, leaving 8 bases between the germline ends. CDR1 and CDR2 from the germline V gene are LNHDA and SQIVND (reference sequence). The CDR3 loop spans 14 amino acids. Here the CDR3 DNA reads TGTGCCAGTAGCGTATTTGCAACTAATGAAAAACTGTTTTTT. Amino acids: CASSVFATNEKLFF.

The CDR3 here is CASSSRVGTPNNEQFF. The CDR3 nucleotides read TGTGCCAGCAGCAGCCGGGTGGGGACACCTAACAATGAGCAGTTCTTC. This rearrangement joins TRBV5-4 to TRBJ2-1; D perhaps matches TRBD1 (6 bases). The germline gives CDR1 SGHNT, CDR2 YYREEE (reference sequence). The CDR3 spans 16 residues. Trimming cost V 4 bases and J 5 bases, with 19 bases left between them.

This chain uses TRBV5-1 with TRBJ2-5; D unresolved. Deletions cut 0 bases from V and 0 bases from J, with 6 bases between. CDR1 is SGHRS and CDR2 is YFSETQ in the germline V gene. The CDR3 totals 14 residues. For the CDR3, the DNA is TGCGCCAGCAGCTTGGGTCAGTACCAAGAGACCCAGTACTTC. The encoded protein is CASSLGQYQETQYF. The variable domain in full, with the rest retrieved from reference TRBV5-1 and TRBJ2-5, is KAGVTQTPRYLIKTRGQQVTLSCSPISGHRSVSWYQQTPGQGLQFLFEYFSETQRNKGNFPGRFSGRQFSNSRSEMNVSTLELGDSALYLCASSLGQYQETQYFGPGTRLLVL.

The CDR3 DNA reads TGTGCCAGCAGCTTAGATCCGGGGACCCCGGACGAGCAGTACTTC. This encodes CASSLDPGTPDEQYF. This chain links TRBV7-6 with TRBJ2-7, with D possibly being TRBD1 or TRBD2 (5 bases each). The CDR3 totals 15 residues. The V gene's germline CDR1 is SGHVS and CDR2 FNYEAQ. V lost 1 base and J lost 5, with 15 bases in between. Variable domain in full (rest from reference TRBV7-6 and TRBJ2-7): GAGVSQSPRYKVTKRGQDVALRCDPISGHVSLYWYRQALGQGPEFLTYFNYEAQQDKSGLPNDRFSAERPEGSISTLTIQRTEQRDSAMYRCASSLDPGTPDEQYFGPGTRLTVT.

The chain combines TRBV11-2 with TRBJ2-1; D remains ambiguous. CDR3 length equals 16 residues. With 5 bases removed from V and 9 bases from J, the gap between germline ends came to 23 bases. The V gene's germline CDR1 is SGHAT and CDR2 FQNNGV. The CDR3: CASSPFFGAAVSEQFF. Written as DNA, the CDR3 is TGTGCCAGCAGCCCCTTTTTCGGAGCCGCCGTGTCTGAGCAGTTCTTC. The full variable domain, completed using reference TRBV11-2 and TRBJ2-1, is EAGVAQSPRYKIIEKRQSVAFWCNPISGHATLYWYQQILGQGPKLLIQFQNNGVVDDSQLPKDRFSAERLKGVDSTLKIQPAKLEDSAVYLCASSPFFGAAVSEQFFGPGTRLTVL.

This rearrangement joins TRBV4-1 to TRBJ1-4, with D perhaps matching TRBD1 (5 bases). Deletions cut 2 bases from V and 6 bases from J, with 10 bases between. CDR3 length equals 14 residues. Germline V gives CDR1 MGHRA, CDR2 YSYEKL. The DNA for the CDR3 is TGCGCCAGCAGCCAATGGCAGGGAGATGAAAAACTGTTTTTT. Translating it yields CASSQWQGDEKLFF.